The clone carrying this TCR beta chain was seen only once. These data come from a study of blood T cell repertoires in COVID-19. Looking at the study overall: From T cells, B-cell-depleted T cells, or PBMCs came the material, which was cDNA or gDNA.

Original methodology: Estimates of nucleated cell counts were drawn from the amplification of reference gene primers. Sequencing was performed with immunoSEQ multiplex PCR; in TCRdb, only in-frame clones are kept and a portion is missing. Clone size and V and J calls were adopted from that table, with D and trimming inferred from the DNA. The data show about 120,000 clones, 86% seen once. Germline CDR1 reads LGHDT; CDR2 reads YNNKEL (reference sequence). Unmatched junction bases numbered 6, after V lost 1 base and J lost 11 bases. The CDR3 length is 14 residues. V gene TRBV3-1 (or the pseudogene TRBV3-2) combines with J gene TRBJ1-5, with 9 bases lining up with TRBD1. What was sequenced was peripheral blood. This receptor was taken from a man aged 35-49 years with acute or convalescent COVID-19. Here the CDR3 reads CASSQGTGAKAQHF. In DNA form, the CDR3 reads TGTGCCAGCAGCCAAGGGACAGGGGCTAAGGCCCAGCATTTT.